The rows below give T cell receptor beta chains drawn from one sample of a study of T cell responses to AZD1222 COVID-19 vaccine. Here immunoSEQ multiplex PCR was the method, and the copy in TCRdb shows in-frame clones only, minus some. Of over 95,000 clones in the sample, roughly 92% were seen once. This material consisted of peripheral blood, taken on day 0 of AZD1222 vaccination. These receptors came from an adult in good health. Both conserved end residues are part of each CDR3. Fields, in order: CDR3 protein, CDR3 DNA, clone size, J gene, V gene, CDR3 length, D gene. D genes are given only for firm matches. Size is stated for part of the rows, as once, few or many counts, or as a class when the clone is expanded.

CASSPDLSSGNTIYF TGTGCCAGCAGCCCAGACTTGAGCTCTGGAAACACCATATATTTT NA TRBJ1-3 TRBV7-9 15 NA
CASREDSYGYTF TGTGCCAGCAGAGAAGACAGCTATGGCTACACCTTC NA TRBJ1-2 TRBV12-3/TRBV12-4 12 NA
CASSPTGGSGELFF TGTGCCAGCAGTCCGACAGGGGGATCCGGGGAGCTGTTTTTT few TRBJ2-2 TRBV6-4 14 TRBD1
CASSSEEYNMNTEAFF TGTGCCAGCAGTTCCGAAGAATATAACATGAACACTGAAGCTTTCTTT NA TRBJ1-1 TRBV6-6 16 NA
CASSLGFTHEQYF TGTGCCAGCAGTTTAGGGTTTACCCACGAGCAGTACTTC NA TRBJ2-7 TRBV12-3/TRBV12-4 13 NA
CASSEGQQGYTF TGCGCCAGCAGTGAGGGACAGCAAGGCTACACCTTC few TRBJ1-2 TRBV10-2 12 NA
CASSLERAGGRQFF TGTGCCAGCAGCTTAGAACGGGCGGGGGGGCGGCAGTTCTTC NA TRBJ2-1 TRBV7-2 14 TRBD2
CASSSGSTDTQYF TGCGCCAGCAGTAGCGGCAGCACAGATACGCAGTATTTT NA TRBJ2-3 TRBV5-1 13 NA
CASSLLGQAYEQYF TGTGCCAGCTCACTCTTGGGACAGGCCTACGAGCAGTACTTC NA TRBJ2-7 TRBV18 14 TRBD1
CASSVGTGIGETQYF TGTGCCAGTAGTGTCGGGACAGGGATTGGAGAGACCCAGTACTTC NA TRBJ2-5 TRBV19 15 TRBD1
CASSPGIANTGELFF TGTGCCAGCTCACCAGGGATCGCGAACACCGGGGAGCTGTTTTTT NA TRBJ2-2 TRBV18 15 NA
CASSLEGLRYEQYF TGCGCCAGCAGCTTGGAGGGACTGCGCTACGAGCAGTACTTC NA TRBJ2-7 TRBV5-1 14 NA
CASSWTVYNEQFF TGTGCCAGCAGTTGGACAGTCTACAATGAGCAGTTCTTC NA TRBJ2-1 TRBV12-3/TRBV12-4 13 NA
CASSGTGFRGNEQFF TGTGCCAGTAGTGGTACGGGTTTTAGGGGGAATGAGCAGTTCTTC few TRBJ2-1 TRBV19 15 NA
CASSLAWADEAFF TGTGCCAGCAGCTTAGCGTGGGCAGATGAAGCTTTCTTT NA TRBJ1-1 TRBV7-9 13 NA
CASSLETGISPLHF TGTGCCAGCAGCTTAGAAACAGGGATTTCACCCCTCCACTTT NA TRBJ1-6 TRBV11-2 14 NA
CASRADRNQPQHF TGTGCCAGCAGAGCTGACAGGAATCAGCCCCAGCATTTT NA TRBJ1-5 TRBV2 13 NA
CASSSTGGGNSPLHF TGTGCCAGCAGCTCGACAGGGGGAGGGAATTCACCCCTCCACTTT NA TRBJ1-6 TRBV9 15 TRBD1
CASNLRAGTAGNTIYF TGTGCCAGCAATCTTAGGGCGGGGACTGCTGGAAACACCATATATTTT NA TRBJ1-3 TRBV28 16 NA
CASSLGPTEPQHF TGCGCCAGCAGCTTGGGGCCGACGGAGCCCCAGCATTTT NA TRBJ1-5 TRBV5-1 13 NA
CASSRDSNYEQYF TGTGCCAGCAGCCGGGACAGCAACTACGAGCAGTACTTC NA TRBJ2-7 TRBV5-5 13 TRBD1
CASSPLAGGPFRLETQYF TGTGCCAGCAGTCCCCTAGCGGGAGGGCCCTTCAGGTTGGAGACCCAGTACTTC NA TRBJ2-5 TRBV27 18 TRBD2
CASSLLADRYNEQFF TGCGCCAGCAGCTTGCTAGCGGATCGCTACAATGAGCAGTTCTTC NA TRBJ2-1 TRBV5-1 15 TRBD2
CASSRGADNEQFF TGTGCCAGCAGTCGGGGGGCGGACAATGAGCAGTTCTTC NA TRBJ2-1 TRBV6-4 13 NA
CASKPGGVANTGELFF TGTGCCAGTAAACCTGGGGGAGTCGCGAACACCGGGGAGCTGTTTTTT NA TRBJ2-2 TRBV19 16 NA
CASSPRLKETQYF TGTGCCAGCAGTCCCCGACTCAAAGAGACCCAGTACTTC NA TRBJ2-5 TRBV27 13 NA
CASSESSGNTEAFF TGCGCCAGCAGTGAGTCGTCGGGGAACACTGAAGCTTTCTTT NA TRBJ1-1 TRBV10-2 14 NA
CASSYRAENTGELFF TGTGCCAGCAGTTACCGAGCCGAGAACACCGGGGAGCTGTTTTTT many TRBJ2-2 TRBV6-5 15 NA
CASSPGHYYEQYF TGTGCCAGCAGCCCCGGACATTACTACGAGCAGTACTTC NA TRBJ2-7 TRBV6-5 13 NA
CASSMDRAGGYTF TGTGCCAGTAGTATGGACAGGGCAGGGGGCTACACCTTC NA TRBJ1-2 TRBV19 13 TRBD1
CASSLFGLHREQFF TGTGCCAGCAGTTTATTTGGACTACATCGTGAGCAGTTCTTC NA TRBJ2-1 TRBV28 14 NA
CASMGRYTEAFF TGTGCCAGTATGGGACGGTACACTGAAGCTTTCTTT once TRBJ1-1 TRBV19 12 NA
CASSPAPVQSEQYF TGTGCCAGCTCACCAGCACCCGTCCAATCCGAGCAGTACTTC NA TRBJ2-7 TRBV18 14 NA
CARRLISNQPQHF TGTGCCCGGCGACTGATTAGCAATCAGCCCCAGCATTTT NA TRBJ1-5 TRBV19 13 NA
CATSRELRDRGRGANTIYF TGTGCCACCAGCAGAGAATTGCGGGACAGGGGGCGAGGCGCAAACACCATATATTTT NA TRBJ1-3 TRBV15 19 TRBD1
CASSWTSGSYEQYF TGTGCCAGCAGCTGGACTAGCGGATCCTACGAGCAGTACTTC NA TRBJ2-7 TRBV27 14 TRBD2
CASRQGSSGNTIYF TGTGCCAGCAGACAGGGATCCTCTGGAAACACCATATATTTT NA TRBJ1-3 TRBV27 14 NA
CASSAQANYGYTF TGTGCCAGCAGCGCGCAGGCTAACTATGGCTACACCTTC NA TRBJ1-2 TRBV28 13 NA
CAWSRGDRVSNQPQHF TGTGCCTGGAGTCGAGGGGACAGGGTTAGCAATCAGCCCCAGCATTTT NA TRBJ1-5 TRBV30 16 TRBD1
CASRPTGPLTNTGELFF TGTGCCAGCCGACCGACAGGGCCTCTTACGAACACCGGGGAGCTGTTTTTT NA TRBJ2-2 TRBV5-4 17 TRBD1
CASGESGPPGQPQHF TGTGCCAGCGGGGAATCAGGCCCTCCCGGTCAGCCCCAGCATTTT NA TRBJ1-5 TRBV3-1/TRBV3-2 15 NA
CASSQGGWADRETQYF TGTGCCAGCAGCCAAGGTGGCTGGGCGGACAGGGAGACCCAGTACTTC NA TRBJ2-5 TRBV14 16 TRBD1
CASSLRGPGGNTIYF TGTGCCAGCAGCTTACGGGGGCCCGGTGGAAACACCATATATTTT once TRBJ1-3 TRBV5-4 15 NA
CASSRFDRATAGELFF TGTGCCAGCTCACGGTTTGACAGGGCCACCGCCGGGGAGCTGTTTTTT NA TRBJ2-2 TRBV18 16 TRBD1